Below, 31 T cell receptor beta chains from the same sample are listed, as sequenced in a study of beta chain features in type 1 diabetes. Expressed TCRB transcripts were sequenced after all isolated RNA was converted to cDNA. The method was immunoSEQ multiplex PCR; TCRdb's version includes in-frame clones alone and lacks a portion of them. Of some 300,000 clones listed, about 7.8% are singletons. The specimen was central memory CD4+ T cells from blood. These receptors all come from a woman aged 18-30 years in good health.

The chain recombines TRBV6-1 with TRBJ2-7; 7 nucleotides align to TRBD1. The CDR3 runs 14 residues. In germline, CDR1 is MNHNS, CDR2 SASEGT. V shed 2 bases, J shed 1 base, and the junction held 2 bases outside the gene matches. The CDR3 reads CASSEMDRSYEQYV. The CDR3 DNA is TGTGCCAGCAGTGAAATGGACAGGTCCTACGAGCAGTACGTC.

This clone occurred a few times. The chain carries TRBV6-1 and TRBJ2-2; TRBD2 might be the D (5 bases). The length of the CDR3 is 14 residues. Per the germline V gene, CDR1 is MNHNS and CDR2 is SASEGT. The V and J ends lost 8 bases and 4 bases respectively, with 14 bases between them. The CDR3 spells CASQIPRGTGELFF. The CDR3 coding sequence is TGTGCCAGCCAGATCCCCCGGGGCACCGGGGAGCTGTTTTTT.

The chain uses TRBV20-1 and TRBJ1-2, with no clear D. V lost 5 bases to trimming and J lost 8 bases, with 12 bases between them. Germline V gene sequence: CDR1 DFQATT, CDR2 SNEGSKA (reference sequence). CDR3 length equals 11 residues. This chain's CDR3 is CSAAQPPGYTF. For the CDR3, the DNA is TGCAGTGCTGCCCAACCCCCGGGCTACACCTTC.

The V gene is TRBV25-1, the J gene TRBJ2-1; unclear D gene. The germline V and J ends were trimmed by 5 bases and 0 bases, with 8 bases remaining between them. CDR1 and CDR2 from the germline V gene are MGHDK and SYGVNS. This CDR3 comprises 14 residues. Here the CDR3 reads CASSKWSSYNEQFF. CDR3 bases: TGTGCCAGCAGTAAGTGGAGCTCCTACAATGAGCAGTTCTTC.

This clone appeared a few times. The rearrangement uses TRBV9 and TRBJ1-3; D is unclear. V lost 4 bases and J lost 0, with 8 bases in between. This CDR3 spans 14 amino acids. Germline-derived CDR1 and CDR2 are SGDLS and YYNGEE. Written as DNA, the CDR3 is TGTGCCAGCAGCCACCAGAGCTCTGGAAACACCATATATTTT. As protein: CASSHQSSGNTIYF.

This clone was recorded a few times. The junction departs from the called germline gene at one end, perhaps through a read error. Other nucleotide sequences in the sample specify the same CDR3. The genes are TRBV7-2 and TRBJ1-1; 9 positions agree with TRBD1. This CDR3 has 16 residues. The germline gives CDR1 SGHTA, CDR2 FQGNSA. Here the CDR3 reads CASSQDPTGGNTEAFF. DNA of the CDR3: TGCGCCAGCAGCCAAGATCCGACAGGGGGAAACACTGAAGCTTTCTTT.

This clone has a handful of counts. This chain joins TRBV4-1 and TRBJ2-2; 8 bases agree with TRBD2. CDR3 length equals 17 residues. J lost 0 bases, V lost 4 bases, and 7 bases had no gene match. Germline lookup yields CDR1 MGHRA and CDR2 YSYEKL. CDR3 nucleotides: TGCGCCAGCAGCCGTATCGCGCGGGGGGCGAACACCGGGGAGCTGTTTTTT. Amino acids: CASSRIARGANTGELFF.

This chain connects TRBV30 to TRBJ2-3; D not resolved. Deletions cut 0 bases from V and 4 bases from J, with 8 bases between. Germline CDR1 GTSNPN, CDR2 SVGIG (reference sequence). The CDR3 length is 13 residues. CDR3 protein: CAWSVREADTQYF. For the CDR3, the DNA is TGTGCCTGGAGTGTACGAGAAGCAGATACGCAGTATTTT.

This clone was seen a few times. This sample also contains other DNA sequences that code for the same CDR3. The V gene is TRBV4-1, the J gene TRBJ2-1, with 13 bases lining up with TRBD2. From germline, CDR1 is MGHRA and CDR2 YSYEKL. This CDR3 is 18 amino acids long. With 3 bases clipped from V and 6 bases from J, the junction kept 11 bases outside the gene matches. The CDR3 loop is CASSQVDLGLAGANEQFF. The CDR3 DNA follows: TGCGCCAGCAGCCAGGTCGATTTAGGACTAGCGGGAGCCAATGAGCAGTTCTTC.

This clone was detected ten times or more. The gene calls are TRBV4-3 and TRBJ1-5; D gene ambiguous. V was pared by 0 bases and J by 1 base, with 13 bases between. Germline values: CDR1 LGHNA, CDR2 YSLEER. The CDR3 loop spans 17 amino acids. CDR3 DNA: TGCGCCAGCAGCCAAGATGGTCCAGGATGGAGCAATCAGCCCCAGCATTTT. It encodes CASSQDGPGWSNQPQHF.

Only a few counts were recorded for this clone. CDR3 sequence reads: CSPDQGELGDEQYF. CDR3 nucleotide sequence: TGCAGCCCCGACCAGGGAGAACTCGGGGACGAGCAGTACTTC. This chain links TRBV29-1 with TRBJ2-7; possibly TRBD1 or TRBD2 for D (5 bases each). This CDR3 has 14 residues. V was cut by 8 bases and J by 5 bases, with 22 bases left in between. Per germline, CDR1 SQVTM and CDR2 ANQGSEA.

V gene TRBV5-1 combines with J gene TRBJ1-1; 11 positions agree with TRBD1. This CDR3 contains 12 residues. The ends lost 7 bases at V and 4 bases at J; junction bases unmatched: 0. From germline, CDR1 is SGHRS and CDR2 YFSETQ. CDR3 sequence (DNA): TGCGCCAGCGGGACAGGGGGCACTGAAGCTTTCTTT. It specifies CASGTGGTEAFF.

This clone was counted ten times or more. The chain joins TRBV28 to TRBJ1-4; D not resolved. V dropped 6 bases and J dropped 4 bases, with 18 bases sitting between them. The CDR3 totals 16 residues. Germline loops: CDR1 MDHEN, CDR2 SYDVKM. CDR3 in amino acids: CASSYEAGRINEKLFF. The CDR3 DNA is TGTGCCAGCAGCTACGAGGCAGGACGCATTAATGAAAAACTGTTTTTT.

This clone was seen more than once but under ten times. The chain employs TRBV5-4 and TRBJ2-5; the D gene is possibly TRBD1 (5 bases). The CDR3 totals 15 residues. The V end lost 3 bases, the J end lost 3 bases, and 15 bases lay between the germline ends. CDR1 and CDR2 (germline): SGHNT, YYREEE (reference sequence). In nucleotides, the CDR3 is TGTGCCAGCAGCTCCAAGACAGTCAGGAAAGAGACCCAGTACTTC. Its protein product is CASSSKTVRKETQYF.

This clone was seen ten or more times. The genes are TRBV7-2 and TRBJ2-2; D call uncertain. V was shortened by 3 bases and J by 4 bases, with 9 bases between the two germline ends. The CDR3 has 14 residues. Germline V lookup: CDR1 SGHTA, CDR2 FQGNSA. The CDR3 DNA reads TGTGCCAGCAGCTTCGATAGGGTCACCGGGGAGCTGTTTTTT. This translates into CASSFDRVTGELFF.

This clone was counted between two and nine times. V is TRBV7-8 and J is TRBJ2-7; no clear D. Between the trimmed V and J ends, which lost 5 bases and 0 bases, there was a span of 14 bases. Looked up from germline, CDR1 is SGHVS and CDR2 is FQNEAQ. CDR3 length: 15 residues. The chain's CDR3 is CASSPTRLSSYEQYF. In DNA form, the CDR3 reads TGTGCCAGCAGCCCGACTCGCCTCAGCTCCTACGAGCAGTACTTC. The whole variable domain, filled in from reference TRBV7-8 and TRBJ2-7, reads GAGVSQSPRYKVAKRGQDVALRCDPISGHVSLFWYQQALGQGPEFLTYFQNEAQLDKSGLPSDRFFAERPEGSVSTLKIQRTQQEDSAVYLCASSPTRLSSYEQYFGPGTRLTVT.

The CDR3: CASSLRQDNYGYTF. CDR3 bases: TGTGCCAGCTCACTCAGACAGGACAACTATGGCTACACCTTC. The V gene is TRBV18, the J gene TRBJ1-2; possible D gene TRBD1, 6 bases. CDR3 length: 14 residues. Germline CDR1 KGHSH, CDR2 LQKENI. Trimming removed 4 bases at V and 2 bases at J, with 11 bases between.

The V call is TRBV27, the J call TRBJ1-1; D may be TRBD1 (6 bases). Looked up from germline, CDR1 is MNHEY and CDR2 is SMNVEV (reference sequence). With 7 bases removed from V and 2 bases from J, the gap between germline ends came to 17 bases. CDR3 size: 15 residues. This CDR3 reads CASKRSRQDNTEAFF. CDR3 sequence (DNA): TGTGCCAGCAAAAGAAGCAGACAGGACAACACTGAAGCTTTCTTT.

This clone appeared a few times. The CDR3 spells CASSRNRDRAGPLHF. The CDR3 DNA follows: TGTGCCAGCAGCAGAAACCGGGACAGGGCCGGACCCCTCCACTTT. V is TRBV5-4 and J is TRBJ1-6; TRBD1 matches at 9 bases. Germline CDR1 reads SGHNT; CDR2 reads YYREEE (reference sequence). This CDR3 comprises 15 residues. V dropped 4 bases and J dropped 12; count of bases not matched to a gene: 11.

V is TRBV29-1 and J is TRBJ1-2, with D possibly matching TRBD1 (5 bases). Germline CDR1 reads SQVTM; CDR2 reads ANQGSEA. The CDR3 sequence is 14 residues long. V lost 1 base and J 7 bases, leaving 16 bases between the germline ends. The CDR3 coding sequence is TGCAGCGTTGAAGCCCAGGGTGTCGGAAGTGGCTACACCTTC. It encodes CSVEAQGVGSGYTF.

The table lists this clone with a few counts. The rearrangement joins TRBV11-2 to TRBJ1-3; D is undetermined. V lost 3 bases to trimming and J lost 0 bases, with 6 bases between them. The germline V gene encodes CDR1 SGHAT and CDR2 FQNNGV. This CDR3 is built from 14 residues. CDR3 in DNA: TGTGCCAGCAGCTTGAGACACTCTGGAAACACCATATATTTT. Encoded protein: CASSLRHSGNTIYF.

This clone was observed a handful of times. The chain employs TRBV7-3 and TRBJ2-2, with D hard to call. V dropped 0 bases and J dropped 6 bases, with 14 bases sitting between them. CDR1 and CDR2 (germline): SGHTA, FQGTGA. The CDR3 extends over 16 amino acids. In DNA, the CDR3 is TGTGCCAGCAGCTTAACGGTTGGAACCCCGGCCGGGGAGCTGTTTTTT. It is translated as CASSLTVGTPAGELFF. Combining the CDR3 with reference TRBV7-3 and TRBJ2-2 gives the whole variable domain GAGVSQTPSNKVTEKGKYVELRCDPISGHTALYWYRQSLGQGPEFLIYFQGTGAADDSGLPNDRFFAVRPEGSVSTLKIQRTERGDSAVYLCASSLTVGTPAGELFFGEGSRLTVL.

This clone occurred a few times. The rearrangement joins TRBV27 to TRBJ1-1; the D is unclear. This CDR3 has 13 amino acids. Germline loops: CDR1 MNHEY, CDR2 SMNVEV (reference sequence). The V end lost 6 bases, the J end lost 5 bases, and 13 bases lay between the germline ends. The CDR3 nucleotides are TGTGCCAGCAGCAGGCAGACTGAGACTGAAGCTTTCTTT. It translates to CASSRQTETEAFF.

This clone appeared a few times. The V and J genes are TRBV6-1 and TRBJ2-7, with D possibly being TRBD1 (5 bases). From germline, CDR1 is MNHNS and CDR2 SASEGT. The CDR3 length is 15 residues. V lost 3 bases and J 0 bases, leaving 12 bases between the germline ends. CDR3: CASSDPGRSSYEQYF. In DNA form, the CDR3 reads TGTGCCAGCAGTGACCCAGGGCGTAGCTCCTACGAGCAGTACTTC.

This clone was found a few times. V usage is TRBV5-4 and J usage is TRBJ2-3, with 7 bases fitting TRBD2. The CDR3 length is 15 residues. V shed 4 bases, J shed 0 bases, and the junction held 5 bases outside the gene matches. The germline CDR1 and CDR2 sequences are SGHNT and YYREEE (reference sequence). The CDR3 region has the DNA TGTGCCAGCAGCGGCGGGAGAGTAAGCACAGATACGCAGTATTTT. This translates into CASSGGRVSTDTQYF.

The rearrangement joins TRBV18 to TRBJ1-1; 8 nucleotides align to TRBD1. Trimming took 6 bases from V and 4 from J; bases not matched to a gene: 10. The CDR3 covers 15 residues. Germline CDR1 reads KGHSH; CDR2 reads LQKENI. The CDR3 DNA sequence: TGTGCCAGCTCCCCCGTTCAGGGGGCGGCCACTGAAGCTTTCTTT. It codes for CASSPVQGAATEAFF.

This clone came up a few times. The V call is TRBV20-1, the J call TRBJ2-3; D gene unclear. V lost 6 bases and J 2 bases, leaving 6 bases between the germline ends. The CDR3 length is 11 residues. In germline, CDR1 is DFQATT, CDR2 SNEGSKA (reference sequence). The CDR3 nucleotides are TGCAGTGCCGTTTACACAGATACGCAGTATTTT. Amino acid sequence: CSAVYTDTQYF.

The chain joins TRBV19 to TRBJ2-3; D ambiguous. Germline CDR1 is LNHDA and CDR2 is SQIVND (reference sequence). V was clipped by 0 bases and J by 0 bases, with 7 bases between them. CDR3 size: 15 residues. CDR3 amino acids: CASSIDRRSTDTQYF. CDR3 DNA sequence: TGTGCCAGTAGTATAGATCGAAGAAGCACAGATACGCAGTATTTT.

This clone came up once. The V and J genes are TRBV7-9 and TRBJ2-3; D unresolved. V was clipped by 2 bases and J by 0 bases, with 9 bases between them. Germline V gives CDR1 SEHNR, CDR2 FQNEAQ (reference sequence). The CDR3 has 15 amino acids. CDR3 sequence: CASSLRLTSTDTQYF. CDR3 DNA: TGTGCCAGCAGCTTACGGCTAACTAGCACAGATACGCAGTATTTT.

The CDR3 DNA follows: TGTGCCAGCAGCCCTTCAGGGGAAGCTTTCTTT. It codes for CASSPSGEAFF. V usage is TRBV7-9 and J usage is TRBJ1-1, with D maybe TRBD1 (5 bases). CDR1 is SEHNR and CDR2 is FQNEAQ in the germline V gene (reference sequence). This CDR3 is 11 amino acids long. Trimming stripped 5 bases from V and 8 bases from J, with 9 bases between.

V and J are TRBV18 and TRBJ2-7; D possibly corresponds to TRBD1 (7 bases). The CDR3 loop spans 15 amino acids. Germline V gene lookup returns CDR1 KGHSH and CDR2 LQKENI. V was shortened by 0 bases and J by 4 bases, with 13 bases between the two germline ends. CDR3 DNA sequence: TGTGCCAGCTCACCACCGCGGGACAGCTTTTACGAGCAGTACTTC. Its translation: CASSPPRDSFYEQYF.